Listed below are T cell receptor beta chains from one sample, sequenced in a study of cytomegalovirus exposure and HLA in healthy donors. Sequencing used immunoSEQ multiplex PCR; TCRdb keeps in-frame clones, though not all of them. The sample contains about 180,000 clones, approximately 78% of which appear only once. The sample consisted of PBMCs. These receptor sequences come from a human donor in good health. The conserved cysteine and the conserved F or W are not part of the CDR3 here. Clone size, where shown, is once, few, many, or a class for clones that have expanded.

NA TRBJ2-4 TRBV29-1 SVGWYLIAKNIQY
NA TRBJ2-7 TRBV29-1 SVETRGTYEQY
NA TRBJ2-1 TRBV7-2 ASSLVEGNEQF
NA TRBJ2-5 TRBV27 ASRPGLATQETQY
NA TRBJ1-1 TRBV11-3 ASSFAGENTEAF
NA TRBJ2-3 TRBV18 ASSPGGYFTDTQY
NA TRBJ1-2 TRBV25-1 ASSELQGYYGYT
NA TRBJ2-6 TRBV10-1 ASSDSLSGANVLT
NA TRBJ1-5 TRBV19 ASSISRGEGQPQH
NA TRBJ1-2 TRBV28 ASSTRTGGYGYT
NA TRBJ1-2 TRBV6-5 ASSYIGLDRGYGYT
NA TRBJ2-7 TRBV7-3 ASSLLAGVSYEQY
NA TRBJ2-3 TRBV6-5 ASRRTGVRTDTQY
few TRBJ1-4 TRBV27 ASSPPRAGAYEKLF
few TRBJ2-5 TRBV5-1 ASRGGPSVQETQY
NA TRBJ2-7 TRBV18 ASSSGTSGSSYEQY
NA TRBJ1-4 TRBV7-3 ASSQGPVTTNEKLF
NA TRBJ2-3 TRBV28 ASSFQGPDTQY
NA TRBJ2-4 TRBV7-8 ASSDLAKNIQY
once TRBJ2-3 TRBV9 ASSVGADPDTQY
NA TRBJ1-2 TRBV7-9 ASSSDRGVGYT
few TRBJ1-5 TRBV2 ASNQDRGNQPQH
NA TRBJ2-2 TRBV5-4 ASSPRTPRGGELF
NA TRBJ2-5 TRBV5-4 ASSEKRGGPRETQY
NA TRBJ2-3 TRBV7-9 ASSLAVLTDTQY
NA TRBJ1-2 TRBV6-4 ASSSNGGVSFYGYT
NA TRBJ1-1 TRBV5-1 ASSLPTGGTEAF
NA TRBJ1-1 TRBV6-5 ASRGGTEAF